This T cell receptor (beta chain) was identified during a study of CD8+CD57+ T cells in acquired aplastic anemia. At the level of the study: Recorded DNA amounts for sorted CD4+ and CD8+ cells had an average of 3.2 ug. Overall study findings and caveats: The CD8+ Simpson's diversity of patients and controls was not significantly different.

CDR1 is SGHVS and CDR2 is FQNEAQ in the germline V gene. The CDR3 sequence is 14 residues long. Template material for TCR beta VDJ and CDR3 profiling consisted of genomic DNA. TCRdb independently ran MiXCR on the reads; one entry per CDR3 protein. Here the sample spans roughly 250,000 distinct CDR3 sequences, 82% being singletons. Patients sequenced had flow cytometry evidence of CD8+CD57+ cell expansion. The enrolled patients all had severe acquired aplastic anemia. No therapy had been given to the patients at the time of blood sampling. Of note for this clonotype: Antigen specificity is unknown. The junction does not match germline at one end; this may be a read error.

The chain combines TRBV7-8 with TRBJ2-5; the D is unclear. The material sequenced was sorted CD4+, CD8+, or CD8+CD57+ T cells (not recorded which) from PBMCs. This clonotype was obtained from a human donor with aplastic anemia. CDR3 bases: TGTGCCACCAGCAGTCACAGAGAGCGAGCGACCCAGTACTTC. Its translation: CATSSHRERATQYF.